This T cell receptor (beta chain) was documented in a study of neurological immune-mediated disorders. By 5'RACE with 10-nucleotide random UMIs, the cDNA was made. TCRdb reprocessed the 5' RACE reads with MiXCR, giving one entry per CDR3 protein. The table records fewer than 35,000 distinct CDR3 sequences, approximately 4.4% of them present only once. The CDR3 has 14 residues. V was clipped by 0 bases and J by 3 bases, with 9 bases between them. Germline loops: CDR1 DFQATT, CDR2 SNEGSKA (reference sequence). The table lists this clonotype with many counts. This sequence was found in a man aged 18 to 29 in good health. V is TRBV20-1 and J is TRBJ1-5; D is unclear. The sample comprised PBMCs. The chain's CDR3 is CSARDSAYNQPQHF. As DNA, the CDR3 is TGCAGTGCTAGAGACTCCGCTTACAATCAGCCCCAGCATTTT.